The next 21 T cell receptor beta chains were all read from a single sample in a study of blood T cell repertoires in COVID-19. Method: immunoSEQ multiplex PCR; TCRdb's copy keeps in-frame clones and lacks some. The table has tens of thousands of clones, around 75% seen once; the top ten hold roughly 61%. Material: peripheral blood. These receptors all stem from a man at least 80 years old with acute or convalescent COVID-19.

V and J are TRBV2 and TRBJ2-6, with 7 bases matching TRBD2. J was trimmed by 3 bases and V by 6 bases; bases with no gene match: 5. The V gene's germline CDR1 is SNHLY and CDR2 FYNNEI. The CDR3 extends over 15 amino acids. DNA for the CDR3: TGTGCCAGCAGGAGGGAGGGTTATGGGGCCAACGTCCTGACTTTC. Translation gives CASRREGYGANVLTF. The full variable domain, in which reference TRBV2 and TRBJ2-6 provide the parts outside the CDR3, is EPEVTQTPSHQVTQMGQEVILRCVPISNHLYFYWYRQILGQKVEFLVSFYNNEISEKSEIFDDQFSVERPDGSNFTLKIRSTKLEDSAMYFCASRREGYGANVLTFGAGSRLTVL.

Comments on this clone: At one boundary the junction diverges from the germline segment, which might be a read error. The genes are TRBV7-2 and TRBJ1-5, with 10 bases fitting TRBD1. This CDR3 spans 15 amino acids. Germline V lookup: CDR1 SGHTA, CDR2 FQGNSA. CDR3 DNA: TGTGCCAGCAGTTTAGACAGGGGGCGCAATCAGCCCCAGCATTTT. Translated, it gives CASSLDRGRNQPQHF. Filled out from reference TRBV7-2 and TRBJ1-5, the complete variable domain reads GAGVSQSPSNKVTEKGKDVELRCDPISGHTALYWYRQSLGQGLEFLIYFQGNSAPDKSGLPSDRFSAERTGGSVSTLTIQRTQQEDSAVYLCASSLDRGRNQPQHFGDGTRLSIL.

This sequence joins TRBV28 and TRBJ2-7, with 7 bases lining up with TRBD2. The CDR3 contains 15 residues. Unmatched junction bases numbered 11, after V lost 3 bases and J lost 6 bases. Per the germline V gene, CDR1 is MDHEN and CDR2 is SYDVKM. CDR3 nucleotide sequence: TGTGCCAGCAGTTTGAATGGGGAGGGCCGAGGCGAGCAGTACTTC. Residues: CASSLNGEGRGEQYF.

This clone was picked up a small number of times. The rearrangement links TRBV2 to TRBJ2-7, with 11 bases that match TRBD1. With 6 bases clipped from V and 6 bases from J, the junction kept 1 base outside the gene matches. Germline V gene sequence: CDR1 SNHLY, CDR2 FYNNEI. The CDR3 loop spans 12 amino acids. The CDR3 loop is CASRDRGREQYF. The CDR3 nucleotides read TGTGCCAGCAGGGACAGGGGGCGCGAGCAGTACTTC.

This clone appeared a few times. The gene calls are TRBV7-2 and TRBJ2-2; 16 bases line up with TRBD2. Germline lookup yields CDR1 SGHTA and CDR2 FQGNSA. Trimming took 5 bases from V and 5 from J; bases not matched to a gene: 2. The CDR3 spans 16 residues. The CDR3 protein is CASSTGLAGGTGELFF. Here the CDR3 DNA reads TGTGCCAGCAGCACGGGACTAGCGGGAGGGACCGGGGAGCTGTTTTTT. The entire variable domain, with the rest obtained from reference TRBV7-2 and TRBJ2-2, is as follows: GAGVSQSPSNKVTEKGKDVELRCDPISGHTALYWYRQSLGQGLEFLIYFQGNSAPDKSGLPSDRFSAERTGGSVSTLTIQRTQQEDSAVYLCASSTGLAGGTGELFFGEGSRLTVL.

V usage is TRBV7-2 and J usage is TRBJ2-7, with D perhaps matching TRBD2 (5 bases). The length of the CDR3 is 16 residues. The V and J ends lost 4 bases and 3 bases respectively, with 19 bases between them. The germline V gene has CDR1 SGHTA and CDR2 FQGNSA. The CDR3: CASSSLRTGWVYEQYF. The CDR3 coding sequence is TGTGCCAGCAGCTCCCTCCGGACTGGTTGGGTCTACGAGCAGTACTTC.

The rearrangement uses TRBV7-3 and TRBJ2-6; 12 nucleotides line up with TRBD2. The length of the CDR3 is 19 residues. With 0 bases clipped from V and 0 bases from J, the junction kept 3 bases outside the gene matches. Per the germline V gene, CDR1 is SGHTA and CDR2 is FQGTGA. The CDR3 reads CASSLTGLAGTSGANVLTF. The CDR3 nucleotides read TGTGCCAGCAGCTTAACTGGACTAGCGGGAACCTCTGGGGCCAACGTCCTGACTTTC.

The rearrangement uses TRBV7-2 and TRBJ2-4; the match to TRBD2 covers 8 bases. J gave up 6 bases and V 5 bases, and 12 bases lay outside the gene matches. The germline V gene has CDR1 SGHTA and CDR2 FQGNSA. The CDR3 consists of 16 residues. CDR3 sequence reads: CASSPRGAGAGNIQYF. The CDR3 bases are TGTGCCAGCAGCCCCCGGGGAGCGGGAGCGGGAAACATTCAGTACTTC.

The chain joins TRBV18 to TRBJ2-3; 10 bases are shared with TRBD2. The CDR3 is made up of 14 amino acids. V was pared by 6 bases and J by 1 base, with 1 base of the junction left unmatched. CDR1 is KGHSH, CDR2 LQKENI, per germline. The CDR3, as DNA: TGTGCCAGCTCCGGGACTAGCGGCACAGATACGCAGTATTTT. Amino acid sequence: CASSGTSGTDTQYF.

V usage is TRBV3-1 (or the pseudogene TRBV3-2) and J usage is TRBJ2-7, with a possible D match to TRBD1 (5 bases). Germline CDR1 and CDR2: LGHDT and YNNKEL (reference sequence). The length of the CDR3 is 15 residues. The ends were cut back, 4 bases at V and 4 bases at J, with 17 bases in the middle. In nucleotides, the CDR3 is TGTGCCAGCAGCCCCGCAGCAGGGCTGAGGTACGAGCAGTACTTC. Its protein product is CASSPAAGLRYEQYF.

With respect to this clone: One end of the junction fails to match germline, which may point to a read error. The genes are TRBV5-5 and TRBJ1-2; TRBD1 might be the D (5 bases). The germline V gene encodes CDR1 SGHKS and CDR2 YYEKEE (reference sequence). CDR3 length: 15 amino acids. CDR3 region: CASRLGPGTNYGYTF. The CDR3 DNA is TGTGCCAGCAGGTTGGGTCCAGGGACTAACTATGGCTACACCTTC.

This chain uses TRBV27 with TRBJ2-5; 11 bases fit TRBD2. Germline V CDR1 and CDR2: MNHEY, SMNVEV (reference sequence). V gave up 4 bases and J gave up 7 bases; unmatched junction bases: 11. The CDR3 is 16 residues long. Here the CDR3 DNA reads TGTGCCAGCAGTTCTCCTAGCAATAGCGGGAGGGGGACCCAGTACTTC. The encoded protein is CASSSPSNSGRGTQYF.

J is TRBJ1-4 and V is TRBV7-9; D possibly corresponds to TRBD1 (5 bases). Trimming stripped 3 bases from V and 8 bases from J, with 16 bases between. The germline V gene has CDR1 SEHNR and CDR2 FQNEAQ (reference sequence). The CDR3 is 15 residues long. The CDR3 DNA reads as TGTGCCAGCAGCTTTGGGATTCGCGGGGCGGAAAAACTGTTTTTT. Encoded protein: CASSFGIRGAEKLFF.

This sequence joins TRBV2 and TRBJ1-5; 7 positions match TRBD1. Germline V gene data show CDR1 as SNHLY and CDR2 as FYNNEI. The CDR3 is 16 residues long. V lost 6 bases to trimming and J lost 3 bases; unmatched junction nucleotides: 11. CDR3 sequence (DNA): TGTGCCAGCAGCTCCCCCTTGGGACAGTACAATCAGCCCCAGCATTTT. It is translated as CASSSPLGQYNQPQHF.

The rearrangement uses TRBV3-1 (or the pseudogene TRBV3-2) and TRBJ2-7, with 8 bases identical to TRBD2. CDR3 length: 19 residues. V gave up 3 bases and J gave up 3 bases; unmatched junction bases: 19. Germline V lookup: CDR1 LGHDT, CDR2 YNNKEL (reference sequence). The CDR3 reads CASSQGAGPLGLALYEQYF. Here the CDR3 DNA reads TGTGCCAGCAGCCAGGGGGCCGGCCCCCTCGGACTAGCCCTCTACGAGCAGTACTTC.

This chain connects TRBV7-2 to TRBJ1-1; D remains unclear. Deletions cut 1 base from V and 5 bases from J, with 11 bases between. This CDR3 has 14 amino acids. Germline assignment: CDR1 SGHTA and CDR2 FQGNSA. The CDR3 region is CASSLGGRSTEAFF. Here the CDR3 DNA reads TGTGCCAGCAGCTTAGGAGGGAGAAGTACTGAAGCTTTCTTT.

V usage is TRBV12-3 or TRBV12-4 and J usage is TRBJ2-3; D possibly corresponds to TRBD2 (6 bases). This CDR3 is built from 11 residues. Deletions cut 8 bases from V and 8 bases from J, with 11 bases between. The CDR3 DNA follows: TGTGCCAGCCGCTTGGGGGGTACGCAGTATTTT. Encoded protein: CASRLGGTQYF.

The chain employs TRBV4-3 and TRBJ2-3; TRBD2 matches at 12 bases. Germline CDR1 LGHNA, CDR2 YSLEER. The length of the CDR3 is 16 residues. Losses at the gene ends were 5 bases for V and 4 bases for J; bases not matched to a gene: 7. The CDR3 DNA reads TGCGCCAGCAGCTCTAGCGGGAGGGCCGGGGCAGATACGCAGTATTTT. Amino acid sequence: CASSSSGRAGADTQYF.

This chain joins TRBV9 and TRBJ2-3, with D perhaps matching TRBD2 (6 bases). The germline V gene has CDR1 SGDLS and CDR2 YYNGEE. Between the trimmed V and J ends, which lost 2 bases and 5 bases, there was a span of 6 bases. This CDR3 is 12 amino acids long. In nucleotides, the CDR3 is TGTGCCAGCAGCGTGCGGGGAGATACGCAGTATTTT. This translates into CASSVRGDTQYF.

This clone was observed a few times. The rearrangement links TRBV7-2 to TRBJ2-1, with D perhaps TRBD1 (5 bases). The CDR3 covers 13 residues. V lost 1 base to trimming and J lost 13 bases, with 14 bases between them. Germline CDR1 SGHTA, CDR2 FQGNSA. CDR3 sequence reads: CASSLVRLGQQFF. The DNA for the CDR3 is TGTGCCAGCAGCTTAGTAAGGCTAGGACAACAGTTCTTC.

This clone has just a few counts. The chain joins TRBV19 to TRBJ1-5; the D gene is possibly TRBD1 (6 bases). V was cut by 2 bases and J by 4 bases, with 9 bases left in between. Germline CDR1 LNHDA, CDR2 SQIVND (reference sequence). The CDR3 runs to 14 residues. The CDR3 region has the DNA TGTGCCAGTAGTATAAGGGACACTAATCAGCCCCAGCATTTT. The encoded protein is CASSIRDTNQPQHF.